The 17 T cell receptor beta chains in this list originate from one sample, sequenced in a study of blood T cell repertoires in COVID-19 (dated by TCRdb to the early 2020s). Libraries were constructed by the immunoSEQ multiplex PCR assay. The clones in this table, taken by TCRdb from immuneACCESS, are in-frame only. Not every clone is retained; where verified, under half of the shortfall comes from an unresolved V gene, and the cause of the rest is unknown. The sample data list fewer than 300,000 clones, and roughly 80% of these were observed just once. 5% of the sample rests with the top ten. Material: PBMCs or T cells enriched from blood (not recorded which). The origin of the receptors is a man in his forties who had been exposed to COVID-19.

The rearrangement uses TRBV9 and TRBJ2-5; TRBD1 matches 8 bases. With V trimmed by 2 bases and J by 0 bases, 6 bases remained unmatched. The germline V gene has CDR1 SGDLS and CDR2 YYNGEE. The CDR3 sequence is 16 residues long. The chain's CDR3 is CASSVSRGRHQETQYF. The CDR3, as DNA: TGTGCCAGCAGCGTCTCCAGGGGGCGTCACCAAGAGACCCAGTACTTC. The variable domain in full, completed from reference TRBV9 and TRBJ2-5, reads DSGVTQTPKHLITATGQRVTLRCSPRSGDLSVYWYQQSLDQGLQFLIQYYNGEERAKGNILERFSAQQFPDLHSELNLSSLELGDSALYFCASSVSRGRHQETQYFGPGTRLLVL.

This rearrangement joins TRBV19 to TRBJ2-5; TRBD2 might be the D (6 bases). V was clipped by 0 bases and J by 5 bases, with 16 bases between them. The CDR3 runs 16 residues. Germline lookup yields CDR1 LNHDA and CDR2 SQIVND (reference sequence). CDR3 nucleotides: TGTGCCAGTAGTATAGATGTGGGAGGACCAGGTGAGACCCAGTACTTC. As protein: CASSIDVGGPGETQYF. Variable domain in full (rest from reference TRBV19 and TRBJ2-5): DGGITQSPKYLFRKEGQNVTLSCEQNLNHDAMYWYRQDPGQGLRLIYYSQIVNDFQKGDIAEGYSVSREKKESFPLTVTSAQKNPTAFYLCASSIDVGGPGETQYFGPGTRLLVL.

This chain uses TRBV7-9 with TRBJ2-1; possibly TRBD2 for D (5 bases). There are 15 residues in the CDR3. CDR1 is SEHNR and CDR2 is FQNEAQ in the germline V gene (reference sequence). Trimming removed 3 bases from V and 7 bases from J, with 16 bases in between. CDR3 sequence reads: CASSLLLLGDNEQFF. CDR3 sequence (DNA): TGTGCCAGCAGCTTGCTTTTACTAGGTGATAATGAGCAGTTCTTC.

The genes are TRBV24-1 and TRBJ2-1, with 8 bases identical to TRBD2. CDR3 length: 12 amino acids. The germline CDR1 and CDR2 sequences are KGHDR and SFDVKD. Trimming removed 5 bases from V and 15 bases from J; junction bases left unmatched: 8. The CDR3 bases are TGTGCCACCAGTGCGGAAGCGGGAGCCATGTTCTTC. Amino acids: CATSAEAGAMFF.

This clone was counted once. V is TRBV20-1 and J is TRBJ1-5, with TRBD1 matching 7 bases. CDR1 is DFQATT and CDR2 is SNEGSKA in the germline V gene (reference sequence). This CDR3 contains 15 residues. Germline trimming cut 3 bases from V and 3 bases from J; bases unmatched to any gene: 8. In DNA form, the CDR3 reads TGCAGTGCTAGTCGGCCGACAGGGCACAATCAGCCCCAGCATTTT. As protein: CSASRPTGHNQPQHF.

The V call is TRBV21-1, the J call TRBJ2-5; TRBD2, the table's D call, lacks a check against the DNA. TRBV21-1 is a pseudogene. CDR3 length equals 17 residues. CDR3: CASSKEGKVRTRGTQYF. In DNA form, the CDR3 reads TGTGCCAGCAGCAAAGAGGGAAAGGTGCGCACGCGGGGGACCCAGTACTTC.

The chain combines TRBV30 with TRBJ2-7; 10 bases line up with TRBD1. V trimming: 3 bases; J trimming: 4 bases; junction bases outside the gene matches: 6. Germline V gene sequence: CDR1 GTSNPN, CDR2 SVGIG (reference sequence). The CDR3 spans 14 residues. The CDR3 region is CAWRTGGAGYEQYF. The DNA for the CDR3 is TGTGCCTGGAGGACAGGGGGCGCTGGGTACGAGCAGTACTTC.

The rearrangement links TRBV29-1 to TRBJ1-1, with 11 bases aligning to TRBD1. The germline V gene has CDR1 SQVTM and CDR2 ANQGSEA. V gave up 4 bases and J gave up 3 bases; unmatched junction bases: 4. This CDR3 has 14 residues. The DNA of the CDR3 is TGCAGCGTTGGGACAGGGGGCAGGGACACTGAAGCTTTCTTT. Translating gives CSVGTGGRDTEAFF.

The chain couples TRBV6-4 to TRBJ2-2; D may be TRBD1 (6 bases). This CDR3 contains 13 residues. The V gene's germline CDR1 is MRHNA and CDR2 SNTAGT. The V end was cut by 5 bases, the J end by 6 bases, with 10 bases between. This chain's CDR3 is CASSSQGSGELFF. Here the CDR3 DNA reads TGTGCCAGCAGTTCCCAGGGGTCCGGGGAGCTGTTTTTT.

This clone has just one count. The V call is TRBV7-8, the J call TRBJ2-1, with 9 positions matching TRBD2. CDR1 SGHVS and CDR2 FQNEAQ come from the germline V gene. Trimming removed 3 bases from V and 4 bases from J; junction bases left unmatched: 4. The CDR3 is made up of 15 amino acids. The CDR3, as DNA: TGTGCCAGCAGCTTCATAGCGGGAGAGTACAATGAGCAGTTCTTC. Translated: CASSFIAGEYNEQFF. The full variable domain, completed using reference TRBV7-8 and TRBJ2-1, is GAGVSQSPRYKVAKRGQDVALRCDPISGHVSLFWYQQALGQGPEFLTYFQNEAQLDKSGLPSDRFFAERPEGSVSTLKIQRTQQEDSAVYLCASSFIAGEYNEQFFGPGTRLTVL.

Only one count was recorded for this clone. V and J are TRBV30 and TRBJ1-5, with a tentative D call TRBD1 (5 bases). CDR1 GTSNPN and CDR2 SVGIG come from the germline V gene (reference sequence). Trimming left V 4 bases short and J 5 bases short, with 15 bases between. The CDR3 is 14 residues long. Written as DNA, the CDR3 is TGTGCCTGGACGAAAAGGGGCCGGCATCAGCCCCAGCATTTT. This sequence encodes CAWTKRGRHQPQHF.

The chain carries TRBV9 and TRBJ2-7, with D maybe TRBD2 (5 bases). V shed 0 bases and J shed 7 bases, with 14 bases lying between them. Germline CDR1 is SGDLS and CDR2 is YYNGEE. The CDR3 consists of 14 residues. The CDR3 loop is CASSVGSRVGEQYF. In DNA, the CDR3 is TGTGCCAGCAGCGTAGGATCGCGGGTAGGGGAGCAGTACTTC.

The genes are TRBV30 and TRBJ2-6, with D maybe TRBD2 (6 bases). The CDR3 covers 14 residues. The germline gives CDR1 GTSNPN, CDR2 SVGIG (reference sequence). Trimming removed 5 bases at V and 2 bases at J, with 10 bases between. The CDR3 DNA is TGTGCCTGGGGTCCGGGGGCTGGGGCCAACGTCCTGACTTTC. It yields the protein CAWGPGAGANVLTF.

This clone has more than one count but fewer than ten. The CDR3 region is CSVIQGNQPQHF. CDR3 DNA sequence: TGCAGCGTTATTCAGGGCAATCAGCCCCAGCATTTT. The chain couples TRBV29-1 to TRBJ1-5; D gene ambiguous. The CDR3 spans 12 residues. Trimming pared 5 bases from V and 2 bases from J, leaving 7 bases between. CDR1 and CDR2 from the germline V gene are SQVTM and ANQGSEA. Combining the CDR3 with reference TRBV29-1 and TRBJ1-5 gives the whole variable domain SAVISQKPSRDICQRGTSLTIQCQVDSQVTMMFWYRQQPGQSLTLIATANQGSEATYESGFVIDKFPISRPNLTFSTLTVSNMSPEDSSIYLCSVIQGNQPQHFGDGTRLSIL.

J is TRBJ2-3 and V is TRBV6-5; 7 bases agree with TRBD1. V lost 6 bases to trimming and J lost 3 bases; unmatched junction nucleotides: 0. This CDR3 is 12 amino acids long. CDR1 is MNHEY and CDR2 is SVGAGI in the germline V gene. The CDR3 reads CASRGQTDTQYF. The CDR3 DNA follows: TGTGCCAGCAGGGGACAGACAGATACGCAGTATTTT.

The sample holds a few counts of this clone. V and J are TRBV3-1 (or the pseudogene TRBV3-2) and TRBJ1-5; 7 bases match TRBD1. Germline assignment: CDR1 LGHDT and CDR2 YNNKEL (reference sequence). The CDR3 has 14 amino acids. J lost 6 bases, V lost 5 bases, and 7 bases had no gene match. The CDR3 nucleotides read TGTGCCAGCAGCTTGCGACAGGGTCGTCAGCCCCAGCATTTT. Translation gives CASSLRQGRQPQHF.

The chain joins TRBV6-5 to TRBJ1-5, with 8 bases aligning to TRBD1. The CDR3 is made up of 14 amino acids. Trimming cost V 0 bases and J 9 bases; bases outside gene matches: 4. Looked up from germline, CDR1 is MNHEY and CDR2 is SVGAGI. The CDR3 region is CASSYSDREWPQHF. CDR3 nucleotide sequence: TGTGCCAGCAGTTACTCGGACAGGGAGTGGCCCCAGCATTTT.